This TCR beta chain comes out of a study of tumor-infiltrating lymphocytes in primary liver carcinoma. Study-wide context: The study reported T1-T3 N0M0 tumors spanning 4.2 to 10 cm. Regarding the study as a whole: Tumors reached a significantly greater top-250-clone fraction than blood did (p = 0.039). Tumor-adjacent and tumor-blood pairs displayed less overlap than did pairs of tumor regions.

A constant-region primer served to make TCR beta cDNA from roughly 500 ng total RNA. TCR beta libraries came from three nested multiplex PCR rounds using slightly modified ARM-PCR. The first two PCR rounds, nine to ten cycles each, used TRBV1-TRBV30 forward primers and a C-beta reverse primer. In TCRdb, the multiplex PCR reads were re-called with MiXCR into one record per CDR3 protein. The sample consists of 80,000 to 100,000 distinct CDR3 sequences, 55% to 75% of them appearing once. The CDR3 has 13 residues. In germline, CDR1 is ENHRY, CDR2 SYGVKD. Trimming shortened V by 10 bases and J by 4 bases, and 13 bases separated the two germline ends. Unsorted bulk tissue (roughly 19-31 mg) underwent RNA and DNA co-extraction. Primary liver carcinomas in the patients were surgically resected. This clonotype was seen many times. Its antigen is unidentified.

This rearrangement joins TRBV10-3 to TRBJ2-2; D call uncertain. Sequencing used tumor-adjacent normal liver tissue. The receptor was derived from a middle-aged man with primary liver carcinoma and hepatitis B virus infection. CDR3 bases: TGTGCCACCAGAAGGCCCTCCACCGGGGAGCTGTTTTTT. Translated, it gives CATRRPSTGELFF.